The sample holds a few counts of the clone carrying this T cell receptor beta chain. What it binds is not known. Time point here: sample taken at primary tumor resection. Whole RNA obtained from tumor, nontumor lung or frozen PBMC underwent sequencing without sorting. There are 14 residues in the CDR3. The V gene's germline CDR1 is SEHNR and CDR2 FQNEAQ (reference sequence). V lost 5 bases and J lost 3, with 14 bases in between. This specimen belongs to a study of spatial heterogeneity in lung cancer. Via MiXCR, TCRdb re-called the 5' RACE reads, giving one row per CDR3 protein. The data show 90,000 to 95,000 distinct CDR3 sequences, about 12% seen once. Notes on the study in general: Follow-up blood showed ubiquitous expanded tumor TCRs less than blood at resection did.

This TCR derives from a male donor with early-stage non-small cell lung cancer. The sample here was PBMCs, taken at surgery. V gene TRBV7-9 combines with J gene TRBJ2-7; D is unresolved. The CDR3 loop reads CASSLLDGLYEQYF. CDR3 nucleotides: TGTGCCAGCAGCCTCCTGGACGGTCTCTACGAGCAGTACTTC.